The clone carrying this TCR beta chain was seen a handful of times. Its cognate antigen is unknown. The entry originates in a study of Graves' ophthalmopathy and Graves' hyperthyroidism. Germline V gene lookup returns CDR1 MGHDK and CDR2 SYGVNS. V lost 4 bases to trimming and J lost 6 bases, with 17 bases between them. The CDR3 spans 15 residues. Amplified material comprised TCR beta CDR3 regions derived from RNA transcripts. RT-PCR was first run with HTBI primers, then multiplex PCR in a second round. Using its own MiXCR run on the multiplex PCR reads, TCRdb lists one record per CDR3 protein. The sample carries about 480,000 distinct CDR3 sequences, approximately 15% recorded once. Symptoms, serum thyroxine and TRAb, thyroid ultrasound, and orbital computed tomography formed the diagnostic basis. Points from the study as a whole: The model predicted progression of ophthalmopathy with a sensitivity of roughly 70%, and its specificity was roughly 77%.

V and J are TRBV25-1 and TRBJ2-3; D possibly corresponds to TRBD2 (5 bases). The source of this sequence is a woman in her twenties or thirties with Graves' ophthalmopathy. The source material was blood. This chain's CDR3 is CASSATQKEGDTQYF. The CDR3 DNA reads TGTGCCAGCAGTGCGACACAAAAAGAGGGCGATACGCAGTATTTT. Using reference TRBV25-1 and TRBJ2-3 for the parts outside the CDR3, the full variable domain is EADIYQTPRYLVIGTGKKITLECSQTMGHDKMYWYQQDPGMELHLIHYSYGVNSTEKGDLSSESTVSRIRTEHFPLTLESARPSHTSQYLCASSATQKEGDTQYFGPGTRLTVL.